This T cell receptor beta chain comes out of a study of monozygotic twins with inflammatory bowel disease. CDR3 length: 15 residues. Germline values: CDR1 SGHTA, CDR2 FQGNSA. TCRdb re-called the 5' RACE reads; every CDR3 protein appears as one record, without DNA. The repertoire table contains approximately 400,000 distinct CDR3 sequences. The V and J genes are TRBV7-2 and TRBJ2-3; the D call of TRBD1 rests on TCRdb alone, since no DNA is present to check it. The sample taken for sequencing was blood. This TCR was recovered from a human donor with ulcerative colitis or Crohn's disease, or a healthy co-twin of an affected twin (not recorded which). The CDR3 region is CASSSRTGNTDTQYF.